This note documents a single T cell receptor beta chain sequence. Its antigen is not known. A read error is the likely source, as a far larger clone sits one nucleotide away. This sample is drawn from a study of prognosis after radiotherapy for stage I lung cancer. General observations from the study: Any tumor specificity that the expanded TCR clones may have had was not determined.

Germline-derived CDR1 and CDR2 are MRHNA and SNTAGT. This CDR3 spans 13 amino acids. Trimming pared 7 bases from V and 6 bases from J, leaving 16 bases between. Starting from genomic DNA, TCR beta CDR3 was amplified through two-round multiplex PCR. Primers were specific to each TRBV and TRBJ gene in first-round PCR. Second-round PCR employed universal primers. One entry per CDR3 protein results from TCRdb running MiXCR on the multiplex PCR reads. This table has 15,000 or so distinct CDR3 sequences, approximately 53% appearing once. The receptor was isolated from a donor aged 50 or older with non-small cell lung cancer. This sample comprised PBMCs, obtained before or after stereotactic body radiation therapy (not recorded which). The chain has TRBV6-4 and TRBJ2-7; a weak D match, TRBD2 (5 bases). This CDR3 is CASTPYLGSEQYF. CDR3 nucleotide sequence: TGTGCCAGCACTCCGTATTTGGGGAGCGAGCAGTACTTC.